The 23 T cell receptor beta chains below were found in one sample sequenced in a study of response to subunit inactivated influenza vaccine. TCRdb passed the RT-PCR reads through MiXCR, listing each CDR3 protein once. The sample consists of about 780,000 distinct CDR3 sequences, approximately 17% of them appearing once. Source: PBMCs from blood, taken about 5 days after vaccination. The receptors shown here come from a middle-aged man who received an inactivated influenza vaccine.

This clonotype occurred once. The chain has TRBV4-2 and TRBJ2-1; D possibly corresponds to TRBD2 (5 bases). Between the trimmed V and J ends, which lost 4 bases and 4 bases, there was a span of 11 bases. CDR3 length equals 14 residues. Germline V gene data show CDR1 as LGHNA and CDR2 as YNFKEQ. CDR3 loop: CASSPDSPYNEQFF. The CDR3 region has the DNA TGTGCCAGCAGCCCGGACTCCCCTTACAATGAGCAGTTCTTC.

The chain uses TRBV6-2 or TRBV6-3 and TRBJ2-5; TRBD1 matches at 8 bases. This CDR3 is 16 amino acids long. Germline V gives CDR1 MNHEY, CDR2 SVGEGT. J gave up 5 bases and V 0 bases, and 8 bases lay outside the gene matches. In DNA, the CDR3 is TGTGCCAGCAGTTACTCCGGGACAGGCCCCTGGGAGACCCAGTACTTC. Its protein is CASSYSGTGPWETQYF.

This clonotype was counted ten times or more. The CDR3: CSARDLRASGSSYNEQFF. For the CDR3, the DNA is TGCAGTGCTAGAGATTTAAGGGCTAGCGGGAGCTCCTACAATGAGCAGTTCTTC. V gene TRBV20-1 combines with J gene TRBJ2-1, with TRBD2 matching 10 bases. V was clipped by 0 bases and J by 0 bases; unmatched bases: 8. The CDR3 consists of 18 residues. Germline loops: CDR1 DFQATT, CDR2 SNEGSKA (reference sequence).

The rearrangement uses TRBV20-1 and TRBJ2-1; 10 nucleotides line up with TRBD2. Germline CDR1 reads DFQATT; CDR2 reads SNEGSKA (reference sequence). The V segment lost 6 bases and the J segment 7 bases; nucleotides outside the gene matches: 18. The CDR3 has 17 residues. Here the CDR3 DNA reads TGCAGTGCCCCCGGAGTGGATAGCGGGAGGAATGGGAATGAGCAGTTCTTC. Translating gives CSAPGVDSGRNGNEQFF.

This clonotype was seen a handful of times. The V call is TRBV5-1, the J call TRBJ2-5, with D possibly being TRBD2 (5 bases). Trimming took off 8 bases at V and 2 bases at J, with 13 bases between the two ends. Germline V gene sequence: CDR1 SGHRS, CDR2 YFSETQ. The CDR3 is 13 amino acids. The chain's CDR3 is CASKLGGQETQYF. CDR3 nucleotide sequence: TGCGCCAGTAAGCTGGGCGGGCAAGAGACCCAGTACTTC.

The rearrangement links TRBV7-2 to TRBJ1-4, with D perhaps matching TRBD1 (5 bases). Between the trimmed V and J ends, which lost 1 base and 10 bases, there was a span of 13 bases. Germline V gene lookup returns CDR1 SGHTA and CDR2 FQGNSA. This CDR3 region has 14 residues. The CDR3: CASSLDVAGRKLFF. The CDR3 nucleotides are TGTGCCAGCAGCTTAGATGTCGCAGGGCGAAAACTGTTTTTT.

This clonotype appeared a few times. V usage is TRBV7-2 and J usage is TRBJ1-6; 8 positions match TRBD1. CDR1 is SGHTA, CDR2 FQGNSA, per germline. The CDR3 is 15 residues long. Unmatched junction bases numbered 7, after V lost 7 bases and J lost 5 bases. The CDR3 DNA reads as TGTGCCAGCACCCTGGGACAGGCGAATAATTCACCCCTCCACTTT. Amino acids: CASTLGQANNSPLHF. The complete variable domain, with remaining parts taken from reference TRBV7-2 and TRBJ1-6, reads GAGVSQSPSNKVTEKGKDVELRCDPISGHTALYWYRQSLGQGLEFLIYFQGNSAPDKSGLPSDRFSAERTGGSVSTLTIQRTQQEDSAVYLCASTLGQANNSPLHFGNGTRLTVT.

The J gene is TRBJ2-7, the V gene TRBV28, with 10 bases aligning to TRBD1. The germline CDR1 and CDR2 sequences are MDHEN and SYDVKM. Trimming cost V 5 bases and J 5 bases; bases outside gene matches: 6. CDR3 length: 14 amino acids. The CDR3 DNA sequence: TGTGCCAGCAGTACCGGGACAGGGGACCACGAGCAGTACTTC. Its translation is CASSTGTGDHEQYF.

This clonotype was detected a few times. This chain's CDR3 is CASSEASSGETQYF. CDR3 DNA: TGTGCCAGCAGTGAAGCGAGTAGCGGAGAGACCCAGTACTTC. This sequence joins TRBV2 and TRBJ2-5; a possible D gene is TRBD2 (6 bases). CDR1 SNHLY and CDR2 FYNNEI come from the germline V gene. The CDR3 totals 14 residues. Trimming pared 0 bases from V and 4 bases from J, leaving 9 bases between.

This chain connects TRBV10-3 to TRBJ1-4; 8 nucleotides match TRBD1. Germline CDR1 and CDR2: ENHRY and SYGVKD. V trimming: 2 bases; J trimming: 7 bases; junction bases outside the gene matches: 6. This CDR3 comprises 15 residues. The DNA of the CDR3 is TGTGCCATCAGTGAGCGACAGGGGAGGAGTGAAAAACTGTTTTTT. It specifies CAISERQGRSEKLFF.

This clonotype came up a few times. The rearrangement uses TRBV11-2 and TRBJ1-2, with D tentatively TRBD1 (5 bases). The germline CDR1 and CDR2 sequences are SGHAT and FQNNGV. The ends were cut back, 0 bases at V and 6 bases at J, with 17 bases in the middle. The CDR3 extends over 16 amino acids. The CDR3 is CASSLDTGLGKDGYTF. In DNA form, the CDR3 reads TGTGCCAGCAGCTTAGATACAGGCCTGGGGAAGGATGGCTACACCTTC.

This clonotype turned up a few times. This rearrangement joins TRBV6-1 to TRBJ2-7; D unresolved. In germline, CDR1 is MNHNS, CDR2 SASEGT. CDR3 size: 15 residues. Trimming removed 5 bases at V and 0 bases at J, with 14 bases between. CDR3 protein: CASSLDAASSYEQYF. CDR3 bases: TGTGCCAGCAGTCTTGACGCCGCGAGCTCCTACGAGCAGTACTTC.

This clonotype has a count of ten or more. CDR3 in DNA: TGTGCCAGCAGTTTATGGCTTAGGAGCGGACCGAACACCGGGGAGCTGTTTTTT. It specifies CASSLWLRSGPNTGELFF. This chain links TRBV12-3 or TRBV12-4 with TRBJ2-2, with D perhaps TRBD2 (5 bases). The V and J ends lost 2 bases and 0 bases respectively, with 16 bases between them. This CDR3 comprises 18 residues.

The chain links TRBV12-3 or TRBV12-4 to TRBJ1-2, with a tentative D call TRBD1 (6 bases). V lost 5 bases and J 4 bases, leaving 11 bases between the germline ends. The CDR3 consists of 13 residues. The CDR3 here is CASSRGRGYGYTF. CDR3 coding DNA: TGTGCCAGCAGTAGGGGCAGGGGCTATGGCTACACCTTC.

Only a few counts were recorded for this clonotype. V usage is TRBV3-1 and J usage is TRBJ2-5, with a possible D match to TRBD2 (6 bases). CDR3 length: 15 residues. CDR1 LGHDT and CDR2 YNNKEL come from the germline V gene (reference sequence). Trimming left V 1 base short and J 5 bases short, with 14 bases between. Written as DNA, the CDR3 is TGTGCCAGCAGCCAAGGAACGGGAGCGTCGGAGACCCAGTACTTC. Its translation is CASSQGTGASETQYF.

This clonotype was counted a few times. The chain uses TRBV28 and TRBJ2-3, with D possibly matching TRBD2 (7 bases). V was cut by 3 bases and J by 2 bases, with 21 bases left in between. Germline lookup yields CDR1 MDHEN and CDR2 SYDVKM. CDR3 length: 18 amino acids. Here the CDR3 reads CASSFPTYWEGVTDTQYF. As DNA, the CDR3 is TGTGCCAGCAGTTTTCCAACATACTGGGAGGGGGTCACAGATACGCAGTATTTT.

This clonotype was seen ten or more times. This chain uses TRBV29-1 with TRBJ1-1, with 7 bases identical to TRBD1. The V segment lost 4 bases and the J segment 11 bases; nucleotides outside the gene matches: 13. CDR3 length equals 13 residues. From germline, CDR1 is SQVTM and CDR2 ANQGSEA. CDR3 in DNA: TGCAGCGTTGCCCCAGGGGGTCCTTCGCTGGCTTTCTTT. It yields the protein CSVAPGGPSLAFF.

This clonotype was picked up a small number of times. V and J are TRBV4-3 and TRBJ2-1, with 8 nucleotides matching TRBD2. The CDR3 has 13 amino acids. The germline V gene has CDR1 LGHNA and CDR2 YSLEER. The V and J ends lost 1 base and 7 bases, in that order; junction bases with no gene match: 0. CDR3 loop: CASSQAGGNEQFF. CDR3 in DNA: TGCGCCAGCAGCCAAGCGGGAGGGAATGAGCAGTTCTTC.

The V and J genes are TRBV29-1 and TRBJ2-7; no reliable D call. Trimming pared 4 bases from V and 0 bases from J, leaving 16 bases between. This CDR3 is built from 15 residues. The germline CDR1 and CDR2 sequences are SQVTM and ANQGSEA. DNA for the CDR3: TGCAGCGTTGGTGGTGGATCTACCAGCTCCTACGAGCAGTACTTC. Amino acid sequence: CSVGGGSTSSYEQYF.

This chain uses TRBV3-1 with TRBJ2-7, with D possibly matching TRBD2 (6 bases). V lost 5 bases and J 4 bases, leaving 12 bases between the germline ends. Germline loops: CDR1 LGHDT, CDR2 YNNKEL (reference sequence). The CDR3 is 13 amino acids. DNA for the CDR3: TGTGCCAGCAGCGAATTTCGGGGGTACGAGCAGTACTTC. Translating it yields CASSEFRGYEQYF.

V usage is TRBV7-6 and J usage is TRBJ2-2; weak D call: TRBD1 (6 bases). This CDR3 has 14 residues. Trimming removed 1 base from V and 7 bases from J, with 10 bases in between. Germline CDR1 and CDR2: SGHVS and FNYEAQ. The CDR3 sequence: CASSLDRADGELFF. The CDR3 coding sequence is TGTGCCAGCAGCTTAGACAGGGCCGACGGGGAGCTGTTTTTT. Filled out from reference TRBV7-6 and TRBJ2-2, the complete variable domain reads GAGVSQSPRYKVTKRGQDVALRCDPISGHVSLYWYRQALGQGPEFLTYFNYEAQQDKSGLPNDRFSAERPEGSISTLTIQRTEQRDSAMYRCASSLDRADGELFFGEGSRLTVL.

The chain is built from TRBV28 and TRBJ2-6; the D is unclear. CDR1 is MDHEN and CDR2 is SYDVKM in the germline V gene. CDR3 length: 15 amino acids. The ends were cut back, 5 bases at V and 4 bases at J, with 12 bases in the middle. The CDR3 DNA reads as TGTGCCAGCAGTCCCATAACTGGGGGGGCCAACGTCCTGACTTTC. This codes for CASSPITGGANVLTF.

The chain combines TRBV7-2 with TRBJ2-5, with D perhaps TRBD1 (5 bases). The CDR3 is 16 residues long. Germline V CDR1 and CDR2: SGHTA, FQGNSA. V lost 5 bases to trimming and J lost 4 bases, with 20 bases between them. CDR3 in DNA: TGTGCCAGCAGCCCCCTCGGTGGGGCAACGAGAGAGACCCAGTACTTC. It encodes CASSPLGGATRETQYF.